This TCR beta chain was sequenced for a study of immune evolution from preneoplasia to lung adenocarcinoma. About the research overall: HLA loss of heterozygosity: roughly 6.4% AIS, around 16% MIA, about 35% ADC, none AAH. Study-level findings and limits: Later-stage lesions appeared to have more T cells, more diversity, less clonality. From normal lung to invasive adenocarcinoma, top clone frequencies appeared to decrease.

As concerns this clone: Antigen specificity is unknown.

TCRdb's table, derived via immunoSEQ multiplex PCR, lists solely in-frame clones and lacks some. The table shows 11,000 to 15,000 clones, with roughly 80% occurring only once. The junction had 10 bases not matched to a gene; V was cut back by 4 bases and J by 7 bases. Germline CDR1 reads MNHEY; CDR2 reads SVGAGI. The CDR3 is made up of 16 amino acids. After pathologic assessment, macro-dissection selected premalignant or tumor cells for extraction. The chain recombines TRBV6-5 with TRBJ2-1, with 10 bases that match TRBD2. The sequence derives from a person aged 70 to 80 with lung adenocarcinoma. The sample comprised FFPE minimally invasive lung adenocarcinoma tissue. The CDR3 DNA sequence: TGTGCCAGCAGTTCCCTCCTAGCGGGAGTGGGTAATGAGCAGTTCTTC. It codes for CASSSLLAGVGNEQFF.